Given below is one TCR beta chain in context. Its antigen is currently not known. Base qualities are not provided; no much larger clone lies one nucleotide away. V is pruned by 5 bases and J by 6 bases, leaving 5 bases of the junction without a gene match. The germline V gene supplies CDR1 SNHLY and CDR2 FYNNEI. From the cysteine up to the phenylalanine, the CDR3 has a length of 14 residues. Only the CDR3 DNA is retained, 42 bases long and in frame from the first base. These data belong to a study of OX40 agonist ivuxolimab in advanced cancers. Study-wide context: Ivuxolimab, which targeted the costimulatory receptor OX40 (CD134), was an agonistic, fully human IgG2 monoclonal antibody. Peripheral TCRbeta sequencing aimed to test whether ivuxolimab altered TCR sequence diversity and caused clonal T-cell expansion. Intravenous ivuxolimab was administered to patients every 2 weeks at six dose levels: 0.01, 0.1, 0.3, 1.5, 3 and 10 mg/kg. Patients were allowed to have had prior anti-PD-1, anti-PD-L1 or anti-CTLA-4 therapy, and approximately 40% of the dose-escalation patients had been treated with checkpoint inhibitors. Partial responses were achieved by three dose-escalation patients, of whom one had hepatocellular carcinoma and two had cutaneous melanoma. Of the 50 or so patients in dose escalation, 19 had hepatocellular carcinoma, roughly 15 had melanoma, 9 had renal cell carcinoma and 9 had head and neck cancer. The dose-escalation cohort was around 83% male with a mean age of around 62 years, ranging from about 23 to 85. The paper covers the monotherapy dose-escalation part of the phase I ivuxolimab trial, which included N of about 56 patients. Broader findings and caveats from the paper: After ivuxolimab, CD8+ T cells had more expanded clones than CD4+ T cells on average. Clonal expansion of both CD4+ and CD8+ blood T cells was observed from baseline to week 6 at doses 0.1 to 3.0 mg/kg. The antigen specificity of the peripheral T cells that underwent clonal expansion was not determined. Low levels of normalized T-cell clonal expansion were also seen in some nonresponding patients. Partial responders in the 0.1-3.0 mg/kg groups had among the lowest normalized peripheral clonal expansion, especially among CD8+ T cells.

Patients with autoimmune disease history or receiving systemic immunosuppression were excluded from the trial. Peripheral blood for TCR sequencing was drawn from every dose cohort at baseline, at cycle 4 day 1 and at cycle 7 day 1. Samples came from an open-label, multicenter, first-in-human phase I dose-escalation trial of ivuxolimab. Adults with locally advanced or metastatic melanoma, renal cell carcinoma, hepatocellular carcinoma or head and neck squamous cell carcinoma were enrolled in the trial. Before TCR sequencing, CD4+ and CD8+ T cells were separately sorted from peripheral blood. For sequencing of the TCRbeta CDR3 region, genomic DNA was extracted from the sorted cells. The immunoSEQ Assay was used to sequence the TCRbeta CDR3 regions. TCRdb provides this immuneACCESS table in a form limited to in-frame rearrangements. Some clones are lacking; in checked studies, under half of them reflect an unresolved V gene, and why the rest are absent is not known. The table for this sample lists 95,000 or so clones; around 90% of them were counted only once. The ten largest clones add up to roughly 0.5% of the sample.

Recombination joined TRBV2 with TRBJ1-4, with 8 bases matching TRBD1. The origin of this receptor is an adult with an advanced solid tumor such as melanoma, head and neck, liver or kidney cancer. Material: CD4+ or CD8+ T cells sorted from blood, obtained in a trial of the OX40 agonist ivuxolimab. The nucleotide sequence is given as TGTGCCAGCAGTCAACAGGGGGGGGATGAAAAACTGTTTTTT. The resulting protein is CASSQQGGDEKLFF. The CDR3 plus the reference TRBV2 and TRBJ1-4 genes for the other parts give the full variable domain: EPEVTQTPSHQVTQMGQEVILRCVPISNHLYFYWYRQILGQKVEFLVSFYNNEISEKSEIFDDQFSVERPDGSNFTLKIRSTKLEDSAMYFCASSQQGGDEKLFFGSGTQLSVL.